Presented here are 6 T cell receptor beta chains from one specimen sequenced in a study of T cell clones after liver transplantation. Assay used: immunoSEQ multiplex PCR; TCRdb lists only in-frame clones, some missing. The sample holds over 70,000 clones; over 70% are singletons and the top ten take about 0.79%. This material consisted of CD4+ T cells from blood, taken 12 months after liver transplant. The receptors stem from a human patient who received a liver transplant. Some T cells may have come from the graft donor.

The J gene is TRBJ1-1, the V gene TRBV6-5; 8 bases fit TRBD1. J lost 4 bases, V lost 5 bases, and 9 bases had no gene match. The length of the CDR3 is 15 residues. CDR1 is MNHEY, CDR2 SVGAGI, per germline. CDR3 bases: TGTGCCAGCAGTAACCGACAGGGGCTGGGCACTGAAGCTTTCTTT. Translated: CASSNRQGLGTEAFF.

As DNA, the CDR3 is TGTGCCAGCACGAGGACAGGGGGCTACAATGAGCAGTTCTTC. Translation gives CASTRTGGYNEQFF. This chain joins TRBV6-5 and TRBJ2-1, with TRBD1 identical over 10 bases. This CDR3 region has 14 residues. Germline lookup yields CDR1 MNHEY and CDR2 SVGAGI. The V segment lost 7 bases and the J segment 3 bases; nucleotides outside the gene matches: 3.

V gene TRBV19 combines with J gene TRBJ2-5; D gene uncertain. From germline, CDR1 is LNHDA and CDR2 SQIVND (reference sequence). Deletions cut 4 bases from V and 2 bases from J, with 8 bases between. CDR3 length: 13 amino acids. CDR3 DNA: TGTGCCAGTAGTAGGGTTAGACAAGAGACCCAGTACTTC. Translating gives CASSRVRQETQYF.

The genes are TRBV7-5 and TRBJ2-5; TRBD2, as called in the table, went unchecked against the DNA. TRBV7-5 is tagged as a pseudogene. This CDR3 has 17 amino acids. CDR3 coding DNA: TGTGCCAGAAGCTCTTTGGGGGGGAGGGGGTACCAAGAGACCCAGTACTTC. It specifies CARSSLGGRGYQETQYF.

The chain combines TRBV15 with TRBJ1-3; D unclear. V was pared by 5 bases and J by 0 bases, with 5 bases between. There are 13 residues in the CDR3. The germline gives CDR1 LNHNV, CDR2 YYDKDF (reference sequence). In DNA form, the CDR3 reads TGTGCCACCAGCCACTACTCTGGAAACACCATATATTTT. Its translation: CATSHYSGNTIYF.

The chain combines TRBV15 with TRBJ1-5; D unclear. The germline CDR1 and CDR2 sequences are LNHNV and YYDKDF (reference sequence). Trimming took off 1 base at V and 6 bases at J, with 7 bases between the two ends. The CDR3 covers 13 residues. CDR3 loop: CATSRGVGQPQHF. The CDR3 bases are TGTGCCACCAGCAGAGGGGTAGGTCAGCCCCAGCATTTT.